This TCR beta chain derives from a study of blood T cell repertoires in COVID-19 (dated by TCRdb to about 2020). Study-wide context: The collaborator samples originated in the United States, Italy and Spain and spanned the acute and convalescent phases of COVID-19. Sample metadata almost always included a de-identified subject ID, COVID-19 status, age in years and sex. The dataset comprised deeply sampled blood TCRbeta repertoires from subjects exposed to, actively infected with, or recovered from COVID-19. HLA class I and class II types, where available, came from metadata supplied by the sample provider rather than from assay-based typing. Samples came from the ongoing ImmuneRACE study (first 160 participants) plus 1,254 subjects from 6 global collaborators. The prospective study material was composed of cDNA or gDNA derived from T cells, B-cell-depleted T cells, or PBMCs. The repertoires were released in a freely available public database intended as a resource for research on the immune response to SARS-CoV-2. Results the study describes overall, beyond this receptor: How much clinical and demographic metadata was included differed by source and by participant, and the metadata was provided uncurated.

TCRbeta CDR3 regions were amplified from genomic DNA using the immunoSEQ Assay, a bias-controlled multiplex PCR. In the original analysis: Nucleated cell counts per sample were estimated from amplification of reference gene primers within the assay. To quantify the absolute abundance of each unique TCRbeta CDR3 rearrangement, sequence reads were collapsed and filtered. Productive Simpson clonality was computed per sample as the square root of Simpson's diversity index over productive rearrangements. TCRdb limited this immuneACCESS table to in-frame rearrangements with V and J called. A share of clones is missing; checked studies link under half to unresolved V genes, and the rest is unexplained. V and J calls and clone size are as listed in that table; D and trimming were resolved from the DNA. A total of about 280,000 clones appear in this sample, about nine tenths of them only once. The ten largest clones add up to 2% to 2.5% of the sample.

The collaborating institutions used their own protocols to collect whole blood in K2EDTA tubes. For TCRbeta analysis, collaborators shipped samples as frozen whole blood, isolated PBMCs, or DNA extracted from either of those sample types. A remark on this clone: It has no known antigen specificity. No per-base quality is available; no much larger clone lies one base away.

The TCR comes from a man aged 50-60 years with acute or convalescent COVID-19. The specimen sequenced was peripheral blood.

The CDR3 region reads CASSLGAEKAANEKLFF. In nucleotides, the sequence is TGTGCCAGCAGCTTAGGGGCGGAGAAAGCGGCTAATGAAAAACTGTTTTTT. Recombination joined TRBV13 with TRBJ1-4; no confident D gene assignment can be made. Between the V and J ends, shortened by 0 bases and 3 bases respectively, the junction contains 14 bases. The germline V gene (reference sequence) yields PRHDT for CDR1 and FYEKMQ for CDR2. The CDR3 runs 17 residues from the cysteine to the phenylalanine. Just the 51-base CDR3 DNA is kept, in frame starting at base 1. Supplemented by the reference TRBV13 and TRBJ1-4 proteins around the CDR3, the complete variable domain is AAGVIQSPRHLIKEKRETATLKCYPIPRHDTVYWYQQGPGQDPQFLISFYEKMQSDKGSIPDRFSAQQFSDYHSELNMSSLELGDSALYFCASSLGAEKAANEKLFFGSGTQLSVL.